This TCR beta chain came from a study of blood T cell repertoires in COVID-19 (dated by TCRdb to the early 2020s). Study-level background: Collaborator samples came from the United States, Italy and Spain and covered acute and convalescent phases of COVID-19. The prospective study material was composed of cDNA or gDNA derived from T cells, B-cell-depleted T cells, or PBMCs. Deeply sampled blood TCRbeta repertoires from subjects exposed to, actively infected with, or recovered from COVID-19 were included in the dataset. The repertoires were made available in a free public database intended to serve as a resource for research on the immune response to SARS-CoV-2. Samples came from the ongoing ImmuneRACE study (first 160 participants) plus 1,254 subjects from 6 global collaborators. Sample metadata almost always included a de-identified subject ID, COVID-19 status, age in years and sex. Where available, HLA class I and class II types were obtained from metadata supplied by the sample provider rather than from assay-based typing. Overall study results and their limits: The quantity of clinical and demographic metadata differed by source and by participant and was supplied without curation.

Enrolling through a virtual design, the prospective study's participants ranged in age from roughly 18 to 89 years and lived across 20 to 25 United States geographic areas. Cohort assignment in the prospective study relied on participant-reported clinical history from a screening survey and a study questionnaire. Recovered participants in ImmuneRACE Cohort 3 were defined as having two consecutive negative NP/OP PCR tests, clearance from a healthcare professional, or resolution of symptoms. In the prospective study, whole blood, serum and a nasopharyngeal or oropharyngeal swab were collected from each participant by mobile phlebotomists. Over a 2-month period, participants in the prospective study had the option of providing additional blood draws and questionnaires. Blood samples from the prospective study were shipped frozen or at room temperature prior to DNA extraction. TCRbeta CDR3 regions were amplified from genomic DNA by means of the immunoSEQ Assay, a bias-controlled multiplex PCR. On the authors' methods: Within the assay, amplification of reference gene primers was used to estimate how many nucleated cells each sample contained. To quantify the absolute abundance of each unique TCRbeta CDR3 rearrangement, sequence reads were collapsed and filtered. For each sample, productive Simpson clonality was calculated as the square root of Simpson's diversity index across productive rearrangements. What TCRdb holds here is the immuneACCESS table cut down to in-frame rearrangements. Part of the clones is not present; checked against another copy, under half of the missing clones reflect an unresolved V gene, and the others are unexplained. V and J calls plus clone size are reproduced from that table; the DNA served to infer D and trimming. For this sample there are hundreds of thousands of clones; roughly 88% appear just once. The top ten clones comprise around 1% of the sample.

In this sample, this clone turned up once. Its antigen is still unknown. Base quality data are lacking; no much larger clone is found one base away. The sequence was obtained from a woman aged 25-40 years who had recovered from COVID-19. The sequenced sample was PBMCs or T cells enriched from blood (not recorded which).

CDR3 protein: CSASFGDTEAFF. In nucleotide form, the sequence is TGCAGTGCTAGTTTCGGGGACACTGAAGCTTTCTTT. The sequence joins TRBV20-1 to TRBJ1-1; no confident D gene assignment can be made. From the cysteine through the phenylalanine, the CDR3 covers 12 amino acids. Solely the CDR3 DNA is kept, with 36 bases framed from the first base. The germline ends are 8 bases apart after V is trimmed by 3 bases and J by 3 bases. CDR1 and CDR2 were assigned from the germline V gene (reference sequence) as DFQATT and SNEGSKA.